This T cell receptor (beta chain) was sequenced in a study of shared clonotypes between healthy human individuals. V lost 1 base to trimming and J lost 4 bases; unmatched junction nucleotides: 8. The CDR3 has 15 residues. The germline V gene encodes CDR1 SGHRS and CDR2 YFSETQ. Sequencing used immunoSEQ multiplex PCR; TCRdb keeps in-frame clones, though not all of them. Of 1,400,000 or so clones in the sample, roughly 98.5% are singletons; the top ten hold about 0.35%. Healthy HIV-negative adults without recent acute infections or vaccinations served as donors. V usage is TRBV5-1 and J usage is TRBJ2-7; 7 nucleotides match TRBD1. Sequenced material: naive CD4+ T cells sorted from blood. The subset here: CD45RA+ positively selected. The sequence derives from a man aged 25-45 years in good health. The CDR3 loop reads CASSLRGAGGYEQYF. The CDR3 DNA is TGCGCCAGCAGCTTGCGTGGGGCAGGGGGATACGAGCAGTACTTC.